A selection of T cell receptor beta chains follows, all from one sample in a study of blood T cell repertoires in COVID-19. Profiling relied on immunoSEQ multiplex PCR, and the TCRdb table lists in-frame clones only, not all of them. The sample shows under 350,000 clones, 80% to 90% of them seen only once. Sequencing was carried out using PBMCs or T cells enriched from blood (not recorded which). The receptors come from a woman aged 40 to 55 with acute COVID-19. CDR3s include the opening cysteine and the closing phenylalanine or tryptophan. The D gene is left open where the match is weak. Clone size appears in some rows only: once, few, many, or a class for an expanded clone.

D	V	J	size	DNA	CDR3
.	TRBV19	TRBJ2-1	.	TGTGCCAGTAAGGAGGGGGCCTCAAATGAGCAGTTCTTC	CASKEGASNEQFF
.	TRBV13	TRBJ1-1	.	TGTGCCAGCAGCTCCCAGACCGTCGGCAGGTCTTACACTGAAGCTTTCTTT	CASSSQTVGRSYTEAFF
TRBD2	TRBV5-1	TRBJ2-5	.	TGCGCCAGCAGATATAGCGGGGGCCAAGAGACCCAGTACTTC	CASRYSGGQETQYF
TRBD1	TRBV7-2	TRBJ2-7	.	TGTGCCAGCAGCCCAAACAGGGGGTCCTACGAGCAGTACTTC	CASSPNRGSYEQYF
.	TRBV6-5	TRBJ2-7	.	TGTGCCAGCAGTTTCTGGACCGGGGGCGAGCAGTACTTC	CASSFWTGGEQYF
.	TRBV10-2	TRBJ1-4	.	TGCGCCAGCACTGGGGGCTTTGAAAAACTGTTTTTT	CASTGGFEKLFF
.	TRBV24-1	TRBJ2-2	.	TGTGCCACCAGTGATTTTTGGCAGGGGATTACCGGGGAGCTGTTTTTT	CATSDFWQGITGELFF
TRBD2	TRBV7-2	TRBJ2-3	.	TGTGCCAGCAGCTTTACTAGCGGGGGGTCGCAGTATTTT	CASSFTSGGSQYF
.	TRBV27	TRBJ1-6	.	TGTGCCACCGGGGCAGGGACCGGGGGGAGTTCACCCCTCCACTTT	CATGAGTGGSSPLHF
.	TRBV12-3/TRBV12-4	TRBJ2-5	.	TGTGCCAGCAGGGCGACAGGCCAAGAGACCCAGTACTTC	CASRATGQETQYF
TRBD2	TRBV6-4	TRBJ2-7	once	TGTGCCAGCAGTGAGAGGCGCCAGTATCGGGAGGGCCACGAGCAGTACTTC	CASSERRQYREGHEQYF
.	TRBV3-1/TRBV3-2	TRBJ2-4	.	TGTGCCAGCAGCCAAGCCTCTGAGTCTCTAGCCAAAAACATTCAGTACTTC	CASSQASESLAKNIQYF
.	TRBV6-6	TRBJ2-7	.	TGTGCCAGCAGGAGGCCCGAAAGGATCCACGAGCAGTACTTC	CASRRPERIHEQYF
TRBD1	TRBV4-1	TRBJ2-1	.	TGCGCCAGCAGCTACCGGACAGGGGACAATGAGCAGTTCTTC	CASSYRTGDNEQFF
.	TRBV6-5	TRBJ1-5	few	TGTGCCAGCAGACTGAGAGAAACTCAGCCCCAGCATTTT	CASRLRETQPQHF
TRBD1	TRBV19	TRBJ1-1	.	TGTGCCAGTAGAAAGCGGACAGGGGGCGTCTCGGGCACTGAAGCTTTCTTT	CASRKRTGGVSGTEAFF
TRBD1	TRBV5-6	TRBJ2-5	.	TGTGCCAGCAATCTCAGGGGGCGAGGCGAAGAGACCCAGTACTTC	CASNLRGRGEETQYF
.	TRBV6-2/TRBV6-3	TRBJ1-4	.	TGTGCCAGCAGTTACTCTGCCCGGGGGGAATTCGCCGCTGGTGAAAAACTGTTTTTT	CASSYSARGEFAAGEKLFF
.	TRBV6-5	TRBJ1-3	.	TGTGCCAGCAGTTTTGACAGCGCACGCTCTGGAAACACCATATATTTT	CASSFDSARSGNTIYF
TRBD2	TRBV5-4	TRBJ2-3	.	TGTGCCAGCAGCTTGGGGACTAGCGGGAGTGATACGCAGTATTTT	CASSLGTSGSDTQYF
.	TRBV6-5	TRBJ1-1	.	TGTGCCAGCAGTTACCAGGTTACAGTGAACACTGAAGCTTTCTTT	CASSYQVTVNTEAFF
.	TRBV2	TRBJ1-2	.	TGTGCCAGCACCTTTTCTACAGGTTACTACGGCTACACCTTC	CASTFSTGYYGYTF
.	TRBV19	TRBJ1-2	.	TGTGCCAGTAGAGGGGGAATGGATGGCTACACCTTC	CASRGGMDGYTF
TRBD1	TRBV4-3	TRBJ1-2	.	TGCGCCAGCAGCCTCACTATAACAACAGGGGGCTCCTATGGCTACACCTTC	CASSLTITTGGSYGYTF
TRBD2	TRBV5-5	TRBJ2-7	.	TGTGCCAGCAGCTCCTCTGGGAGCGGGAGGGCGGGGGAGCAGTACTTC	CASSSSGSGRAGEQYF
TRBD1	TRBV27	TRBJ1-5	.	TGTGCCAGCAGTTTAGAGGGGGCCTTTGGTCAGCCCCAGCATTTT	CASSLEGAFGQPQHF
TRBD1	TRBV3-1/TRBV3-2	TRBJ2-2	.	TGTGCCAGCAGCCAAGAGGGCCGGGACAGGTATAACACCGGGGAGCTGTTTTTT	CASSQEGRDRYNTGELFF